This TCR beta chain was captured in a study of blood T cell repertoires in COVID-19. Trimming at V came to 4 bases and at J to 8 bases, leaving 10 bases not matched to a gene. The CDR3 runs to 17 residues. Germline assignment: CDR1 SGHRS and CDR2 YFSETQ. This clone was recorded once. In the authors' methods: Nucleated cell counts were estimated from reference gene primer amplification. Method: immunoSEQ multiplex PCR; TCRdb's copy keeps in-frame clones and lacks some. Clonal size and the V and J genes are those of that table, whereas D and trimming came from the DNA. The data show under 70,000 clones, more than 65% seen once.

The clonotype was recovered from a woman older than 75 with active or convalescent COVID-19. Sequencing input: peripheral blood. The rearrangement joins TRBV5-1 to TRBJ2-1, with TRBD2 matching 15 bases. CDR3 region: CASSREPGLAGGHEQFF. The CDR3 DNA reads as TGCGCCAGCAGCAGAGAACCGGGACTAGCGGGGGGACATGAGCAGTTCTTC.